Listed below are T cell receptor beta chains from one sample, sequenced in a study of shared clonotypes between healthy human individuals. The repertoire was sequenced with immunoSEQ multiplex PCR; TCRdb's copy has only in-frame clones and lacks some. The sample records about 650,000 clones, nearly 97% being singletons. What was sequenced was naive CD8+ T cells sorted from blood. These receptors all stem from a woman under 40 in good health. Both conserved end residues are part of each CDR3.

TRBV27	CASSPGTFPGYGYTF
TRBV11-1	CASSSRDRMNTEAFF
TRBV10-3	CAISERGGALNTEAFF
TRBV7-7	CASSPLAGGYNEQFF
TRBV19	CASGTSATSYEQYF
TRBV6-6	CASSSGHFYEQYF
TRBV7-3	CASSAGWNTEAFF
TRBV27	CSTRGRENTQYF
TRBV19	CASSITHGEGANEQFF
TRBV7-8	CASSPTGLAGRSQETQYF
TRBV28	CASSLGDRNF
TRBV7-2	CASSFDHNEQFF
TRBV7-9	CASSSPGGRPYNEQFF
TRBV19	CTHGSNEKLFF
TRBV6-1	CASSEVGYEQYF
TRBV15	CATSRKPWTGETQYF
TRBV28	CASSFTLMTDNEQFF
TRBV5-6	CASSLGINEKLFF
TRBV9	CASSVDGDIYEQYF
TRBV7-9	CASSSGYTGELFF
TRBV5-1	CASSWTEANYGYTF
TRBV29-1	CSVTTSGVYNEQFF
TRBV9	CASSVDWWLQGTEAFF
TRBV5-5	CASSFGLPNTEAFF
TRBV28	CASSPTDRAHEQYF
TRBV7-3	CASSSGLAAYNEQFF
TRBV7-6	CASSLVRGPANTEAFF
TRBV6-1	CAGGQDSYEQYF
TRBV11-2	CASSRTGSSYNEQFF
TRBV7-9	CASSLGGRANTEAFF
TRBV11-1	CASSHDFYEQYF
TRBV5-6	CASSWDREVYEQYF
TRBV19	CASSIDFVLLAGSYNEQFF
TRBV19	CASSMTGTYSNQPQHF
TRBV28	CASSLGTSGSIGELFF
TRBV27	CASSIGTGISSYEQYF
TRBV27	CASSFGYNEQFF
TRBV9	CASSPDRGLSYEQYF
TRBV11-2	CASSLGIPYEQYF
TRBV2	CATETGAEYNEQFF
TRBV10-2	CASSESIGGENTEAFF
TRBV14	CASSQGYTEAFF
TRBV6-1	CASSESPFGTGYNEQFF